This T cell receptor beta chain was recorded in a study of OX40 agonist ivuxolimab in advanced cancers. Points from the study as a whole: Low normalized clonal expansion also occurred in some nonresponding patients. Antigens targeted by the expanded peripheral T cells were not determined.

Assay: immunoSEQ multiplex PCR; the TCRdb copy retains only in-frame clones and omits some. The sample consists of about 62,000 clones, 82% of them appearing once. This clone has more than one count but fewer than ten. Its antigen is not identified. The V and J ends lost 6 bases and 2 bases respectively, with 13 bases between them. Germline-derived CDR1 and CDR2 are LNHDA and SQIVND (reference sequence). This CDR3 has 14 amino acids. Material: CD4+ or CD8+ T cells sorted from blood, obtained in a trial of the OX40 agonist ivuxolimab. The clonotype originates from an adult with an advanced solid tumor such as melanoma, head and neck, liver or kidney cancer. The chain couples TRBV19 to TRBJ1-2, with a possible D match to TRBD1 (5 bases). CDR3 in amino acids: CASSTPRTNYGYTF. The CDR3 nucleotides are TGTGCCAGTAGCACCCCTCGGACAAACTATGGCTACACCTTC.